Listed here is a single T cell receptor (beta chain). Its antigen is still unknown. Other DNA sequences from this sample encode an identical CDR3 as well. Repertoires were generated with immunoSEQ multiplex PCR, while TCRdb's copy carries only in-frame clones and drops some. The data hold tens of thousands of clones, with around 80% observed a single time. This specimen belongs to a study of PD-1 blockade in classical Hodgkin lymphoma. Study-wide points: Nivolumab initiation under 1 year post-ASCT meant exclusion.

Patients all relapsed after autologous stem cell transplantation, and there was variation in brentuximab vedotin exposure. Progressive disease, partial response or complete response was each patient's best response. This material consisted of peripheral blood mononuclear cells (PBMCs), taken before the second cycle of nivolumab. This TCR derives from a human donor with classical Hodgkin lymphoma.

CDR3 loop: CASSIGAAYGYTF. The CDR3 nucleotides read TGTGCCAGTAGTATAGGGGCGGCCTATGGCTACACCTTC. The J gene is TRBJ1-2, the V gene TRBV19; D gene ambiguous. The V gene's germline CDR1 is LNHDA and CDR2 SQIVND (reference sequence). The CDR3 is 13 residues long. Trimming removed 1 base from V and 4 bases from J, with 7 bases in between.